These 25 T cell receptor beta chains were all obtained from the same sample, sequenced in a study of cytomegalovirus exposure and HLA in healthy donors (dated by TCRdb to about 2017). Library creation used the immunoSEQ multiplex PCR assay. The multiplex PCR relied on a mix of 60 forward primers for TCR Vbeta segments and 13 reverse primers for TCR Jbeta segments. TCRdb took this table from immuneACCESS and kept in-frame rearrangements with V and J called. Such tables lack part of the clones; where checked against another copy, unresolved V genes explain under half of the gap, and the rest is unexplained. The sample table shows around 160,000 clones, and over 75% are seen once. Roughly 1.9% of the sample is in the top ten clones. Sample: PBMCs. Receptors were obtained from a human donor in good health.

V and J are TRBV2 and TRBJ2-6, with D tentatively TRBD2 (5 bases). Deletions cut 5 bases from V and 0 bases from J, with 8 bases between. Germline-derived CDR1 and CDR2 are SNHLY and FYNNEI. The CDR3 has 15 residues. As DNA, the CDR3 is TGTGCCAGCAGTCGGGATAGCTCTGGGGCCAACGTCCTGACTTTC. Encoded protein: CASSRDSSGANVLTF.

This chain uses TRBV11-3 with TRBJ2-7, with 9 bases that match TRBD1. The germline V gene has CDR1 SGHNT and CDR2 YENEEA. The CDR3 extends over 15 amino acids. With 3 bases clipped from V and 3 bases from J, the junction kept 6 bases outside the gene matches. The CDR3 protein is CASSFRTGALYEQYF. The CDR3 coding sequence is TGTGCCAGCAGCTTCAGGACAGGGGCCCTCTACGAGCAGTACTTC. Full variable domain (remainder filled in from reference TRBV11-3 and TRBJ2-7): EAGVVQSPRYKIIEKKQPVAFWCNPISGHNTLYWYLQNLGQGPELLIRYENEEAVDDSQLPKDRFSAERLKGVDSTLKIQPAELGDSAVYLCASSFRTGALYEQYFGPGTRLTVT.

The V gene is TRBV7-9, the J gene TRBJ2-7; tentative D call: TRBD1 (6 bases). The CDR3 length is 13 residues. The V gene's germline CDR1 is SEHNR and CDR2 FQNEAQ (reference sequence). V shed 6 bases and J shed 6 bases, with 15 bases lying between them. The CDR3 spells CASRQGEPPEQYF. CDR3 DNA: TGTGCCAGCAGACAGGGTGAACCCCCCGAGCAGTACTTC.

This clone was counted between two and nine times. The chain couples TRBV2 to TRBJ1-5; 10 nucleotides match TRBD1. This CDR3 contains 15 residues. The V and J ends lost 6 bases and 2 bases, in that order; junction bases with no gene match: 4. Per germline, CDR1 SNHLY and CDR2 FYNNEI. CDR3 residues: CASRAGTGGNQPQHF. DNA for the CDR3: TGTGCCAGCAGGGCCGGGACAGGGGGCAATCAGCCCCAGCATTTT.

The V and J genes are TRBV9 and TRBJ2-1, with 7 bases fitting TRBD2. Germline loops: CDR1 SGDLS, CDR2 YYNGEE. The CDR3 has 15 amino acids. Germline trimming cut 3 bases from V and 10 bases from J; bases unmatched to any gene: 13. The CDR3 region has the DNA TGTGCCAGCAGCGGCCTCGGGTGGGGAGGGACGGAGCAGTTCTTC. Translating gives CASSGLGWGGTEQFF.

CDR3 protein: CASSPLLSGDTQYF. DNA for the CDR3: TGCGCCAGCAGCCCCCTCCTTTCAGGGGATACGCAGTATTTT. The rearrangement uses TRBV4-3 and TRBJ2-3; D is perhaps TRBD1 (5 bases). Between the trimmed V and J ends, which lost 4 bases and 6 bases, there was a span of 14 bases. Per germline, CDR1 LGHNA and CDR2 YSLEER. This CDR3 region has 14 residues.

Comment on this clone: Lacking the conserved final phenylalanine or tryptophan, this CDR3 likely reflects a read error. The chain has TRBV15 and TRBJ2-2; unclear D gene. The germline gives CDR1 LNHNV, CDR2 YYDKDF (reference sequence). The CDR3 sequence is 14 residues long. V was shortened by 3 bases and J by 2 bases, with 7 bases between the two germline ends. The CDR3 DNA reads TGTGCCACCAGCAGTTTGCAAAACACCGGGGAGCTGTTTCTT. Encoded protein: CATSSLQNTGELFL.

The chain joins TRBV9 to TRBJ2-7; the match to TRBD1 covers 8 bases. The germline CDR1 and CDR2 sequences are SGDLS and YYNGEE. CDR3 length equals 15 residues. The trim removed 4 bases at V and 9 bases at J, leaving 15 bases unmatched. CDR3 loop: CASSPPGQGPLGQYF. As DNA, the CDR3 is TGTGCCAGCAGCCCCCCAGGACAGGGACCCTTGGGGCAGTACTTC.

Written as DNA, the CDR3 is TGTGCCAGCAGTTTAGATAGACAGACTCTGCGCGCTGAAGCTTTCTTT. Its translation is CASSLDRQTLRAEAFF. The chain couples TRBV27 to TRBJ1-1; D possibly corresponds to TRBD1 (5 bases). The CDR3 extends over 16 amino acids. V gave up 2 bases and J gave up 6 bases, with 19 bases separating them. The V gene's germline CDR1 is MNHEY and CDR2 SMNVEV (reference sequence).

The chain joins TRBV7-9 to TRBJ2-7; TRBD2 might be the D (5 bases). V was trimmed by 1 base and J by 6 bases, leaving 16 bases between them. The CDR3 length is 15 residues. Germline V gives CDR1 SEHNR, CDR2 FQNEAQ (reference sequence). CDR3 amino acids: CASSLVSGVISEQYF. For the CDR3, the DNA is TGTGCCAGCAGCTTAGTGTCCGGGGTTATTAGCGAGCAGTACTTC.

V is TRBV5-4 and J is TRBJ2-2; TRBD2 might be the D (6 bases). Germline lookup yields CDR1 SGHNT and CDR2 YYREEE (reference sequence). The V end lost 4 bases, the J end lost 4 bases, and 14 bases lay between the germline ends. CDR3 size: 15 residues. CDR3 in DNA: TGTGCCAGCAGCCGGGGGACTCTACTCACCGGGGAGCTGTTTTTT. Translating it yields CASSRGTLLTGELFF. The complete variable domain, with remaining parts taken from reference TRBV5-4 and TRBJ2-2, reads ETGVTQSPTHLIKTRGQQVTLRCSSQSGHNTVSWYQQALGQGPQFIFQYYREEENGRGNFPPRFSGLQFPNYSSELNVNALELDDSALYLCASSRGTLLTGELFFGEGSRLTVL.

The chain recombines TRBV4-1 with TRBJ2-7; TRBD1 aligns across 7 bases. The germline CDR1 and CDR2 sequences are MGHRA and YSYEKL. The CDR3 runs to 19 residues. V lost 4 bases and J lost 0; bases outside the gene matches: 18. The CDR3 nucleotides are TGCGCCAGCAGCCTCAGCATATTACCGGGACAGAGCTTCTCCTACGAGCAGTACTTC. Its translation: CASSLSILPGQSFSYEQYF.

This chain connects TRBV7-3 to TRBJ2-1; D is unresolved. Germline values: CDR1 SGHTA, CDR2 FQGTGA. The V end lost 8 bases, the J end lost 10 bases, and 21 bases lay between the germline ends. The CDR3 is 14 amino acids. In DNA form, the CDR3 reads TGTGCCAGCTCCAAACCCGGCCGAGGTTTCGAGCAGTTCTTC. This encodes CASSKPGRGFEQFF.

V usage is TRBV27 and J usage is TRBJ2-3, with D perhaps TRBD2 (6 bases). Between the trimmed V and J ends, which lost 3 bases and 7 bases, there was a span of 11 bases. This CDR3 has 13 amino acids. Per the germline V gene, CDR1 is MNHEY and CDR2 is SMNVEV (reference sequence). The CDR3 DNA follows: TGTGCCAGCAGTTTGCGTCGGGGGAATACGCAGTATTTT. As protein: CASSLRRGNTQYF.

CDR3 DNA sequence: TGTGCCAGCAGCTTTGGGGGAGGGGAGCAGTACTTC. It encodes CASSFGGGEQYF. This chain links TRBV7-9 with TRBJ2-7; 7 nucleotides align to TRBD2. V gave up 3 bases and J gave up 7 bases; unmatched junction bases: 3. Germline V gene data show CDR1 as SEHNR and CDR2 as FQNEAQ (reference sequence). This CDR3 has 12 residues.

Only one count was recorded for this clone. The chain couples TRBV4-2 to TRBJ2-2; maybe TRBD2 (5 bases). The germline V gene has CDR1 LGHNA and CDR2 YNFKEQ. The CDR3 loop spans 15 amino acids. V was cut by 4 bases and J by 6 bases, with 15 bases left in between. CDR3 sequence: CASSLPEAGPGELFF. The CDR3 DNA sequence: TGTGCCAGCAGCCTCCCGGAGGCCGGGCCCGGGGAGCTGTTTTTT.

V and J are TRBV19 and TRBJ1-1; 9 bases line up with TRBD1. The CDR3 length is 16 residues. Germline V gives CDR1 LNHDA, CDR2 SQIVND (reference sequence). Losses at the gene ends were 4 bases for V and 3 bases for J; bases not matched to a gene: 9. The CDR3 region has the DNA TGTGCCAGTAGTAGCCGGGACAGGGCATTGTACACTGAAGCTTTCTTT. This translates into CASSSRDRALYTEAFF.

V and J are TRBV7-2 and TRBJ2-1; 8 nucleotides align to TRBD1. Germline V CDR1 and CDR2: SGHTA, FQGNSA. V lost 7 bases and J lost 4; bases outside the gene matches: 9. The CDR3 is made up of 15 amino acids. CDR3 protein: CASTKSGGGYNEQFF. In DNA, the CDR3 is TGTGCCAGCACCAAGTCAGGGGGCGGGTACAATGAGCAGTTCTTC.

In its sample, this clone was seen a few times. The rearrangement uses TRBV6-5 and TRBJ2-7; a possible D gene is TRBD1 (5 bases). V gave up 2 bases and J gave up 0 bases, with 11 bases separating them. The CDR3 runs 15 residues. Germline CDR1 and CDR2: MNHEY and SVGAGI. CDR3 bases: TGTGCCAGCAGTTACAGGGGCAGGGCCTCCTACGAGCAGTACTTC. Amino acid sequence: CASSYRGRASYEQYF.

The rearrangement links TRBV2 to TRBJ2-5; 9 nucleotides align to TRBD2. The CDR3 sequence is 15 residues long. The germline V gene has CDR1 SNHLY and CDR2 FYNNEI. Losses at the gene ends were 0 bases for V and 5 bases for J; bases not matched to a gene: 4. The CDR3 bases are TGTGCCAGCAGTGAAGCGCGGGGGGGTGGGGAGACCCAGTACTTC. This gives the protein CASSEARGGGETQYF. Drawing the rest from reference TRBV2 and TRBJ2-5, the complete variable domain is EPEVTQTPSHQVTQMGQEVILRCVPISNHLYFYWYRQILGQKVEFLVSFYNNEISEKSEIFDDQFSVERPDGSNFTLKIRSTKLEDSAMYFCASSEARGGGETQYFGPGTRLLVL.

The chain carries TRBV19 and TRBJ2-7, with 12 nucleotides matching TRBD2. The ends lost 5 bases at V and 3 bases at J; junction bases unmatched: 2. Germline lookup yields CDR1 LNHDA and CDR2 SQIVND (reference sequence). CDR3 length equals 14 residues. The CDR3 DNA sequence: TGTGCCAGTAGTCGGACTAGCGGGGACTACGAGCAGTACTTC. Its protein is CASSRTSGDYEQYF.

This chain uses TRBV2 with TRBJ1-1; TRBD1 is a possible D gene (5 bases). The CDR3 has 14 residues. V lost 6 bases, J lost 10 bases, and 21 bases lay in between. Germline CDR1 reads SNHLY; CDR2 reads FYNNEI. CDR3 in DNA: TGTGCCAGCAGACGGGGGGACCCTGGGAGGGGAGCTTTCTTT. Its translation is CASRRGDPGRGAFF.

The chain links TRBV6-1 to TRBJ1-1; D may be TRBD1 (5 bases). CDR3 size: 14 residues. Deletions cut 10 bases from V and 0 bases from J, with 15 bases between. Germline loops: CDR1 MNHNS, CDR2 SASEGT. CDR3 sequence: CATIWGEMNTEAFF. As DNA, the CDR3 is TGTGCCACTATTTGGGGGGAAATGAACACTGAAGCTTTCTTT.

V is TRBV5-6 and J is TRBJ1-3, with D perhaps matching TRBD1 (5 bases). The V end lost 0 bases, the J end lost 4 bases, and 20 bases lay between the germline ends. This CDR3 contains 18 residues. CDR1 and CDR2 from the germline V gene are SGHDT and YYEEEE. In DNA form, the CDR3 reads TGTGCCAGCAGCTTGGAGGTCGCCAGGGTGGTCGAGGGAAACACCATATATTTT. Its protein is CASSLEVARVVEGNTIYF.

The CDR3 loop is CASSFVEKNIQYF. The CDR3 coding sequence is TGTGCCAGCAGCTTCGTGGAGAAAAACATTCAGTACTTC. J is TRBJ2-4 and V is TRBV7-2; D unresolved. Deletions cut 3 bases from V and 4 bases from J, with 7 bases between. Germline CDR1 and CDR2: SGHTA and FQGNSA. The CDR3 spans 13 residues.